The TCR beta chain under discussion was sequenced for a study of long-term antiretroviral therapy in people with HIV. Study conclusions and caveats: Documentation of ART adherence, viral resistance or therapy changes was absent. Transplant-donor-level diversity was not reached after ART, though diversity increased.

Clinicians in the United States treated all participants with HIV. Cryopreserved PBMC numbered roughly 0.85-10 million per sample before DNA extraction. Run at survey level, the immunoSEQ assay was version v3.0. TCRdb keeps only in-frame clones here, not all; method: immunoSEQ multiplex PCR. The profile shows around 15,000 clones, roughly nine tenths of them singletons. Germline assignment: CDR1 SNHLY and CDR2 FYNNEI. The CDR3 contains 17 residues. V lost 3 bases and J lost 4, with 20 bases in between. A word on this clone: Antigen unknown.

Sequencing used unsorted PBMCs, obtained 0.6 years after starting antiretroviral therapy. The sequence was obtained from a woman between 40 and 55 years old with HIV. The chain links TRBV2 to TRBJ2-3; tentatively, D is TRBD1 or TRBD2 (6 bases each). CDR3 amino acids: CASSEGGGWGRSDTQYF. In DNA, the CDR3 is TGTGCCAGCAGTGAGGGGGGCGGTTGGGGTCGGTCAGATACGCAGTATTTT.